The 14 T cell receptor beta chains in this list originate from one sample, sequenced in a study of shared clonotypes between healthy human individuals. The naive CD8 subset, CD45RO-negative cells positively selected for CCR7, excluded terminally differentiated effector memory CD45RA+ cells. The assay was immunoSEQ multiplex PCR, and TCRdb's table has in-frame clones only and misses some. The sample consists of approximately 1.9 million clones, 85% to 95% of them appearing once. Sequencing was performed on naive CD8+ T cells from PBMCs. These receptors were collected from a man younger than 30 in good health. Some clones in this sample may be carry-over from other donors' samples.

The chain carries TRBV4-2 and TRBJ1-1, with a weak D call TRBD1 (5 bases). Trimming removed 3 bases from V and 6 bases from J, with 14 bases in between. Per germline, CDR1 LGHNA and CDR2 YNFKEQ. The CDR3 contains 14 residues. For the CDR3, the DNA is TGTGCCAGCAGCCAGCCGAAAGGGGTCCCTGAAGCTTTCTTT. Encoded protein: CASSQPKGVPEAFF.

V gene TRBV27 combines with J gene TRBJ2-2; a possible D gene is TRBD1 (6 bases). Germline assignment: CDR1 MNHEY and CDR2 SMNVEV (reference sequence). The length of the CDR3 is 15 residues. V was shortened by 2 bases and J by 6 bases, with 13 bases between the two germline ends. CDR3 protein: CASSLVGGAPGELFF. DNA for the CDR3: TGTGCCAGCAGTTTAGTTGGGGGCGCACCCGGGGAGCTGTTTTTT.

As DNA, the CDR3 is TGTGCCAGCAGCCCCCGCCCGGGGTCAGTTCCTACCTACGAGCAGTACTTC. This gives the protein CASSPRPGSVPTYEQYF. The gene calls are TRBV11-2 and TRBJ2-7, with a possible D match to TRBD2 (5 bases). The germline V gene has CDR1 SGHAT and CDR2 FQNNGV. V was trimmed by 5 bases and J by 2 bases, leaving 22 bases between them. This CDR3 spans 17 amino acids.

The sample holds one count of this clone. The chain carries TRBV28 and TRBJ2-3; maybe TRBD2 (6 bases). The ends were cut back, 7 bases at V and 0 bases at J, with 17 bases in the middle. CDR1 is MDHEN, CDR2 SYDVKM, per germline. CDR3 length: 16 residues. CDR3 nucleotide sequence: TGTGCCAGCAACCCATGGCGGGACCGTAGCACAGATACGCAGTATTTT. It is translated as CASNPWRDRSTDTQYF.

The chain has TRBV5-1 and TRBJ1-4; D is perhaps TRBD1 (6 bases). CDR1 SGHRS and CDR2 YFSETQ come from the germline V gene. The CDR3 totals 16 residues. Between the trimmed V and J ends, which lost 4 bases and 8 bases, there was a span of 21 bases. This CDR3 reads CASSRPEGGVGEKLFF. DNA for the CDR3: TGCGCCAGCAGCCGACCTGAGGGGGGAGTAGGGGAAAAACTGTTTTTT.

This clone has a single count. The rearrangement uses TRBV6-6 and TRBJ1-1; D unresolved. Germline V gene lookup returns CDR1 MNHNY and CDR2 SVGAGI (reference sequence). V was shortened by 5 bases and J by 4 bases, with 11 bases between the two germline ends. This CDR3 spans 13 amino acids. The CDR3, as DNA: TGTGCCAGCAGTGCCGCCGGGAGCACTGAAGCTTTCTTT. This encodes CASSAAGSTEAFF.

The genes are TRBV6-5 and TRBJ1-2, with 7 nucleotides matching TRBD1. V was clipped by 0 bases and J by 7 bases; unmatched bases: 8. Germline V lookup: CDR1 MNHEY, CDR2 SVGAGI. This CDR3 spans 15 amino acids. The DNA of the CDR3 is TGTGCCAGCAGTTACTCGATTGAGGGGGCACTTGGCTACACCTTC. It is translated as CASSYSIEGALGYTF.

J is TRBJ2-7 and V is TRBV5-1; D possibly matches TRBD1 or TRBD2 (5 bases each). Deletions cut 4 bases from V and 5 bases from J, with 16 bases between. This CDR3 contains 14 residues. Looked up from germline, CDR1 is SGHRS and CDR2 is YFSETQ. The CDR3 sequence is CASSPGTDPHEQYF. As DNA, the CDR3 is TGCGCCAGCAGCCCGGGGACGGACCCCCACGAGCAGTACTTC.

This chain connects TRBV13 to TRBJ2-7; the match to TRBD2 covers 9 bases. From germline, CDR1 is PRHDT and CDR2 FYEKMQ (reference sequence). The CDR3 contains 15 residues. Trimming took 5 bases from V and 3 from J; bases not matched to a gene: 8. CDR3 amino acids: CASSHPSSGSYEQYF. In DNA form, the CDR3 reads TGTGCCAGCAGCCATCCAAGTAGCGGGAGCTACGAGCAGTACTTC.

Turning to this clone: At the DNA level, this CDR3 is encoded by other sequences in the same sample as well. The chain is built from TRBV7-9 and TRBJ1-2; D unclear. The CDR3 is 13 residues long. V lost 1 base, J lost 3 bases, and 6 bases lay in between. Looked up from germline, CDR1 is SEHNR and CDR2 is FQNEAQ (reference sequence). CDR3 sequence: CASSLEGYYGYTF. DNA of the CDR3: TGTGCCAGCAGCTTAGAGGGCTACTATGGCTACACCTTC.

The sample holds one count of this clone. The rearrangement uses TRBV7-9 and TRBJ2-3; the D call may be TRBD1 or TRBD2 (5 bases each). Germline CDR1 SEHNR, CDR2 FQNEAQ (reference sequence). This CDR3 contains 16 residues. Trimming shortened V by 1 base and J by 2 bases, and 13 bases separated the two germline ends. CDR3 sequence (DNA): TGTGCCAGCAGCTTAGTGTTTATGGGGGACACAGATACGCAGTATTTT. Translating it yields CASSLVFMGDTDTQYF.

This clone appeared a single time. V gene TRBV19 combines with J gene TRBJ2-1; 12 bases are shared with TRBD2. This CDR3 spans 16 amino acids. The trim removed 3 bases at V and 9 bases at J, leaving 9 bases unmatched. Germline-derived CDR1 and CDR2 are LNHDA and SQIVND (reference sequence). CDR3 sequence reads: CASSISSGLAGVEQFF. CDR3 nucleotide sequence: TGTGCCAGTAGTATTTCATCGGGACTAGCGGGTGTTGAGCAGTTCTTC.

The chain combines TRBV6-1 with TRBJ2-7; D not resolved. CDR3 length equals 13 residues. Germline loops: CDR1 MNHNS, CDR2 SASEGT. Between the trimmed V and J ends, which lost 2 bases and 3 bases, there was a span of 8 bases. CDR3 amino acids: CASSEKAVYEQYF. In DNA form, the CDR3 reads TGTGCCAGCAGTGAAAAGGCCGTCTACGAGCAGTACTTC.

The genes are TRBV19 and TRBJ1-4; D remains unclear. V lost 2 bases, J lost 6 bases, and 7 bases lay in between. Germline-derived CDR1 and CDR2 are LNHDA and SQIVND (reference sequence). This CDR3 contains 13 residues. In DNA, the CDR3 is TGTGCCAGTAGTATACAGGTTTATGAAAAACTGTTTTTT. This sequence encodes CASSIQVYEKLFF. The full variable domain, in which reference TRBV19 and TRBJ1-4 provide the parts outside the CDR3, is DGGITQSPKYLFRKEGQNVTLSCEQNLNHDAMYWYRQDPGQGLRLIYYSQIVNDFQKGDIAEGYSVSREKKESFPLTVTSAQKNPTAFYLCASSIQVYEKLFFGSGTQLSVL.